The present entry profiles one T cell receptor beta chain with its context. Primed by a sample-barcoded 5' primer and a J-beta primer mix, a second PCR proceeded for 7 to 11 cycles. TCRdb re-analysed the 5' RACE reads in MiXCR, keeping a single row per CDR3 protein. The sample lists just over 800,000 distinct CDR3 sequences; approximately 67% were seen once. Isolation recovered at least 6.5 million PBMCs from every sample. This specimen comes from a study of blood T cells in healthy people across ages. V shed 5 bases and J shed 2 bases, with 15 bases lying between them. CDR3 length: 15 residues. Germline lookup yields CDR1 SGHTA and CDR2 FQGNSA.

V gene TRBV7-2 combines with J gene TRBJ2-5; TRBD2 is a possible D gene (5 bases). Sequencing was performed on blood. The origin of this receptor is a man aged 25-40 years in good health. The CDR3 DNA sequence: TGTGCCAGCAGCCCCCCGGACGGGATACAAGAGACCCAGTACTTC. It is translated as CASSPPDGIQETQYF.